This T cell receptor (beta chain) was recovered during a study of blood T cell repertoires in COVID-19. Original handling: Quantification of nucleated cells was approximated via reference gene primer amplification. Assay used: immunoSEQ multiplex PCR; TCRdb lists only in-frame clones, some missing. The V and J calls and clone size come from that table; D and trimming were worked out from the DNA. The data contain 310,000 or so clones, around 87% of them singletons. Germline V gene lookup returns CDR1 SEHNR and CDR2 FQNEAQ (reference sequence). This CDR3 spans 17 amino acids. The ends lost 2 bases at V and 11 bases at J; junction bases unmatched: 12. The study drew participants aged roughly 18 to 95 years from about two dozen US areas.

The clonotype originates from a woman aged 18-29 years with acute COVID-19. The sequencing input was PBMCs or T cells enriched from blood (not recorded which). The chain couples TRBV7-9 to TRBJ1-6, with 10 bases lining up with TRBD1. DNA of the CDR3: TGTGCCAGCAGCTTATGGGTCCTGGGACAGGGGTTTGCACCCCTCCACTTT. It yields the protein CASSLWVLGQGFAPLHF. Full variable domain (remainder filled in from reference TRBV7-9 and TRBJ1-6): DTGVSQNPRHKITKRGQNVTFRCDPISEHNRLYWYRQTLGQGPEFLTYFQNEAQLEKSRLLSDRFSAERPKGSFSTLEIQRTEQGDSAMYLCASSLWVLGQGFAPLHFGNGTRLTVT.